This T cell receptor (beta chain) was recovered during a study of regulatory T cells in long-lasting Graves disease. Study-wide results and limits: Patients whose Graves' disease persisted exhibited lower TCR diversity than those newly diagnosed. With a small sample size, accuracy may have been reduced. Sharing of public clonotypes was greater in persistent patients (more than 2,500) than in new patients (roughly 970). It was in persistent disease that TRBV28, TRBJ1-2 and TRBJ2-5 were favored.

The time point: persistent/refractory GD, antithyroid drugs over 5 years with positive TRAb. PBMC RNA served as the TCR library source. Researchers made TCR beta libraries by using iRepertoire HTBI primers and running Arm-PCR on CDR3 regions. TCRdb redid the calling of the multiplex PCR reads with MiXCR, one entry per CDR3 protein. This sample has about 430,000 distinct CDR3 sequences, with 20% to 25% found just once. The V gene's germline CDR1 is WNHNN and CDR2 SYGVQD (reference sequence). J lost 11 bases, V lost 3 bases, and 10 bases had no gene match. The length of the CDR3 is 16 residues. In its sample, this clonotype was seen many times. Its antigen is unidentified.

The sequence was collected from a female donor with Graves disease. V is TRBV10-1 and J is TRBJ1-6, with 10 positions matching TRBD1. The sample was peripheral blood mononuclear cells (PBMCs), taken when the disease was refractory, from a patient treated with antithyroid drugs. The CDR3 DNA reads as TGCGCCAGCAGTGACCCGGGACAGGGGCCTTTTGCACCCCTCCACTTT. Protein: CASSDPGQGPFAPLHF.